This TCR beta chain was sequenced for a study of Graves' ophthalmopathy and Graves' hyperthyroidism (dated 2018 in TCRdb). A note on the overall study: Stable hyperthyroidism was defined as no progression to ophthalmopathy within 18 months of follow-up. Once sampling was done, hyperthyroidism patients were given methimazole at a starting dose of 30 mg daily, while ophthalmopathy patients were given high-dose intravenous methylprednisolone. In more than five hyperthyroidism patients, the T-cell repertoires found in thyroid tissue were compared with those found in blood. To tell Graves' ophthalmopathy apart from Graves' hyperthyroidism, and to predict which patients would progress to ophthalmopathy, the study relied on TCR beta repertoire signatures. The independent validation cohort included 18 to 20 hyperthyroidism patients plus 17 patients who later progressed from hyperthyroidism to ophthalmopathy. To explore V-J signatures that distinguish ophthalmopathy from hyperthyroidism, a discovery set of 100 patients was enrolled, made up of more than 40 with ophthalmopathy and 57 with stable hyperthyroidism. In total, approximately 130 blood samples were TCR-sequenced: approximately 40 ophthalmopathy, approximately 80 hyperthyroidism and approximately 17 hyperthyroidism-to-ophthalmopathy patients. What the research found in general, with its limitations: In validation, the model predicted ophthalmopathy progression with about 71% sensitivity and less than 80% specificity; approximately 12 predicted patients were CT-confirmed with GO in a median of around 6 months. Sample size was not statistically predetermined, and group allocation was not concealed from the investigators. In cross-validation, the 13-signature model distinguished ophthalmopathy from stable hyperthyroidism with nearly 90% sensitivity and 81.08% specificity, while in the test set the corresponding values were approximately 79% and 70%. Most expanded thyroid clonotypes with frequency above 0.001 were also detected in blood, suggesting blood repertoires may reflect the thyroid immune response.

Turning to this clonotype: What antigen it recognizes has not been identified. Per-base qualities were not stored, and no clone one base away is much larger.

TCR beta CDR3 regions were amplified from RNA transcripts for repertoire sequencing. A first-round RT-PCR used HTBI primers with the Qiagen OneStep RT-PCR kit, followed by a second-round multiplex PCR, size selection and purification. The libraries underwent paired-end sequencing with 100 bp reads on an Illumina HiSeq2000. The paper's processing steps were these. SOAPnuke was used for read processing, and reads with adapters, uncalled bases, a mean Phred below 15, or no exact constant-primer or identifier match were discarded. High-quality paired reads were merged with COPE v1.2.5. Each unique nucleotide sequence was defined as a clonotype, and clonotypes were aligned to IMGT TRB V, D and J references with MiTCR v1.1. The analysis was limited to V-J combinations with a frequency above 0.0001, which together covered 99.2% of the repertoires. A TCR clonal expansion and chaos score per V-J combination was defined as the ratio of F50 clonal expansion to chaos observed in the TCRdist matrix. Welch's t-statistics and random forest were used to reduce features to 13 V-J combinations, which were fed into a naive Bayes classifier. The Morisita-Horn index was used to measure how similar the thyroid and blood repertoires were. Using fastp at Q25 and MiXCR, TCRdb reprocessed the public reads and kept productive beta chains. Every entry covers one CDR3 protein and lists the most common genes and DNA from its rows. The authors' filters were not applied to this entry. A total of more than 1,000,000 distinct CDR3 sequences appear in this sample, about 36% of them only once. Of the sample, more than 9.5% falls within the top ten clones.

The hyperthyroidism patients were 18 to 65 years old and newly diagnosed, with a disease duration of less than 2 months. Patients with other autoimmune diseases, uncontrolled infections, pregnancy or lactation were excluded from the study. Diagnosis relied on clinical symptoms, serum thyroxine, TRAb, thyroid ultrasound and orbital computed tomography. Total RNA was extracted with Trizol reagent and quality-checked on an Agilent 2100 Bioanalyzer. Trimmed from V: 6 bases; trimmed from J: 5 bases; junction bases lacking a gene match: 4. Reading from cysteine to phenylalanine, the CDR3 counts 14 amino acids. The retained sequence is limited to the CDR3, 42 bases, with the frame set at the first base. CDR1 and CDR2 are drawn from the germline V gene: SNHLY, FYNNEI.

Recombination joined TRBV2 with TRBJ1-4; the central 9 bases match TRBD1. The specimen was peripheral blood or thyroid tissue (not recorded which). This clonotype was obtained from an adult man with Graves' hyperthyroidism. The CDR3 region reads CASRWGTGNEKLFF. The base sequence is TGTGCCAGCAGGTGGGGGACAGGGAATGAAAAACTGTTTTTT.